The 18 T cell receptor beta chains reported below all come from one sample, sequenced in a study of T cell responses to AZD1222 COVID-19 vaccine (dated by TCRdb to the early 2020s). In light of the paper, this sample's time point label describes: about 28 days (+/-7) after the second vaccine dose. Library preparation was by the immunoSEQ multiplex PCR assay. TCRdb limited this immuneACCESS table to in-frame rearrangements with V and J called. A share of clones is missing; checked studies link under half to unresolved V genes, and the rest is unexplained. This sample is represented by approximately 80,000 clones; 75% to 90% of them were singletons. The ten largest clones add up to around 3.6% of the sample. The source was peripheral blood, collected 28 days after the second AZD1222 dose. Source of these receptors: an adult who received the AZD1222 COVID-19 vaccine.

The chain links TRBV7-2 to TRBJ1-1; the D gene is possibly TRBD1 (6 bases). The CDR3 totals 12 residues. Looked up from germline, CDR1 is SGHTA and CDR2 is FQGNSA. The V end lost 5 bases, the J end lost 4 bases, and 8 bases lay between the germline ends. CDR3 DNA: TGTGCCAGCAGCAGGGGGGGCACTGAAGCTTTCTTT. It is translated as CASSRGGTEAFF.

The chain employs TRBV7-2 and TRBJ2-5; a possible D gene is TRBD2 (6 bases). The CDR3 runs to 14 residues. Trimming took off 5 bases at V and 4 bases at J, with 14 bases between the two ends. Per germline, CDR1 SGHTA and CDR2 FQGNSA. CDR3 nucleotide sequence: TGTGCCAGCAGCCCGGGACTCCATCGAGAGACCCAGTACTTC. It encodes CASSPGLHRETQYF.

V gene TRBV4-2 combines with J gene TRBJ1-1, with unresolved D. This CDR3 spans 14 amino acids. Germline-derived CDR1 and CDR2 are LGHNA and YNFKEQ. Trimming shortened V by 1 base and J by 10 bases, and 16 bases separated the two germline ends. CDR3 nucleotides: TGTGCCAGCAGCCAAGGACGCGCTGAGGTCGGAGCTTTCTTT. Its protein product is CASSQGRAEVGAFF.

This sequence joins TRBV29-1 and TRBJ2-5; D possibly matches TRBD1 or TRBD2 (6 bases each). The germline V gene has CDR1 SQVTM and CDR2 ANQGSEA. CDR3 size: 12 residues. V lost 8 bases and J 0 bases, leaving 10 bases between the germline ends. The CDR3 DNA sequence: TGCAGCCAAGGGGGGCACCAAGAGACCCAGTACTTC. It is translated as CSQGGHQETQYF.

In its sample, this clone was seen once. The chain uses TRBV7-8 and TRBJ2-2, with D perhaps being TRBD1 or TRBD2 (5 bases each). V was shortened by 2 bases and J by 4 bases, with 17 bases between the two germline ends. The CDR3 has 17 residues. The germline V gene encodes CDR1 SGHVS and CDR2 FQNEAQ. CDR3 protein: CASSLNPGRLGTGELFF. DNA of the CDR3: TGTGCCAGCAGCTTAAACCCGGGACGCCTGGGCACCGGGGAGCTGTTTTTT.

The chain employs TRBV19 and TRBJ1-5; 8 bases map to TRBD1. Germline V CDR1 and CDR2: LNHDA, SQIVND (reference sequence). J was trimmed by 3 bases and V by 10 bases; bases with no gene match: 20. This CDR3 is built from 18 residues. CDR3 DNA: TGTGCCACCCTACCCATGTCAGGGCAGGGGGCGGCCAATCAGCCCCAGCATTTT. Its protein is CATLPMSGQGAANQPQHF.

The gene calls are TRBV25-1 and TRBJ2-2, with D possibly matching TRBD2 (5 bases). The CDR3 is 16 residues long. Germline CDR1 MGHDK, CDR2 SYGVNS. V was trimmed by 6 bases and J by 1 base, leaving 15 bases between them. Here the CDR3 DNA reads TGTGCCAGCAGCGGAGCGGTAGCTCAGAACACCGGGGAGCTGTTTTTT. Its translation is CASSGAVAQNTGELFF.

V is TRBV28 and J is TRBJ1-1, with 9 nucleotides matching TRBD1. CDR1 and CDR2 from the germline V gene are MDHEN and SYDVKM. V lost 5 bases to trimming and J lost 8 bases; unmatched junction nucleotides: 12. The CDR3 totals 15 residues. DNA for the CDR3: TGTGCCAGCAGTCTCACCGGGACAGGGTCGAGAGAAGCTTTCTTT. Its protein is CASSLTGTGSREAFF.

The chain combines TRBV7-3 with TRBJ1-2, with 7 bases fitting TRBD1. Germline loops: CDR1 SGHTA, CDR2 FQGTGA. V dropped 4 bases and J dropped 8; count of bases not matched to a gene: 10. CDR3 length: 14 residues. CDR3 residues: CASSSRQGVLGYTF. CDR3 nucleotides: TGTGCCAGCAGCTCCCGACAGGGCGTTTTAGGCTACACCTTC.

This clone came up once. The rearrangement joins TRBV6-4 to TRBJ1-2, with 7 bases identical to TRBD1. Trimming at V came to 4 bases and at J to 3 bases, leaving 8 bases not matched to a gene. Germline lookup yields CDR1 MRHNA and CDR2 SNTAGT. The CDR3 has 15 amino acids. The CDR3 bases are TGTGCCAGCAGTGCGAAACAGGGGCGATACTATGGCTACACCTTC. Encoded protein: CASSAKQGRYYGYTF.

The chain joins TRBV27 to TRBJ1-5; TRBD1 aligns across 7 bases. The CDR3 contains 15 residues. CDR1 and CDR2 from the germline V gene are MNHEY and SMNVEV (reference sequence). Trimming at V came to 3 bases and at J to 2 bases, leaving 4 bases not matched to a gene. The CDR3 region has the DNA TGTGCCAGCAGTTTTCAAGGGACAGGCAATCAGCCCCAGCATTTT. As protein: CASSFQGTGNQPQHF.

The chain couples TRBV5-1 to TRBJ1-6; TRBD1 matches 7 bases. V lost 7 bases, J lost 6 bases, and 7 bases stayed unmatched. There are 14 residues in the CDR3. Germline V gene sequence: CDR1 SGHRS, CDR2 YFSETQ. CDR3 bases: TGCGCCAGCTCCCAGGGACAGCTTAATTCACCCCTCCACTTT. Translated: CASSQGQLNSPLHF.

The chain joins TRBV10-1 to TRBJ2-3; D may be TRBD1 or TRBD2 (5 bases each). From germline, CDR1 is WNHNN and CDR2 SYGVQD (reference sequence). With 6 bases removed from V and 3 bases from J, the gap between germline ends came to 10 bases. The CDR3 consists of 13 residues. For the CDR3, the DNA is TGCGCCAGCAGGGAGGACAAAACAGATACGCAGTATTTT. As protein: CASREDKTDTQYF.

The chain has TRBV23-1 and TRBJ1-1; 10 bases align to TRBD1. TRBV23-1 falls under the ORF class, with uncertain function. This CDR3 has 14 residues. V lost 7 bases and J lost 4; bases outside the gene matches: 6. The CDR3 nucleotides read TGCGCCAGCACCCGACAGGGGGCGAGCACTGAAGCTTTCTTT. It encodes CASTRQGASTEAFF.

The chain links TRBV9 to TRBJ1-3, with D perhaps TRBD1 (5 bases). Looked up from germline, CDR1 is SGDLS and CDR2 is YYNGEE. This CDR3 contains 15 residues. Trimming pared 0 bases from V and 2 bases from J, leaving 9 bases between. This CDR3 reads CASSVALGPGNTIYF. In DNA form, the CDR3 reads TGTGCCAGCAGCGTAGCACTGGGGCCTGGAAACACCATATATTTT.

Only a few counts were recorded for this clone. The rearrangement joins TRBV7-2 to TRBJ2-5; 13 positions agree with TRBD2. The CDR3 contains 18 residues. V shed 3 bases and J 5 bases; nucleotides not matched to a gene: 12. Germline CDR1 reads SGHTA; CDR2 reads FQGNSA. The CDR3 sequence is CASSLGLAGIPYRETQYF. CDR3 DNA: TGTGCCAGCAGCTTGGGACTAGCGGGAATTCCGTACCGCGAGACCCAGTACTTC.

This chain connects TRBV15 to TRBJ1-3; D gene uncertain. The CDR3 extends over 14 amino acids. Germline values: CDR1 LNHNV, CDR2 YYDKDF (reference sequence). V dropped 0 bases and J dropped 4 bases, with 7 bases sitting between them. The CDR3 DNA reads as TGTGCCACCAGCAGAGATCTTTCCGGAAACACCATATATTTT. It codes for CATSRDLSGNTIYF. Full variable domain (remainder filled in from reference TRBV15 and TRBJ1-3): DAMVIQNPRYQVTQFGKPVTLSCSQTLNHNVMYWYQQKSSQAPKLLFHYYDKDFNNEADTPDNFQSRRPNTSFCFLDIRSPGLGDTAMYLCATSRDLSGNTIYFGEGSWLTVV.

This chain joins TRBV6-6 and TRBJ1-3; D unresolved. The length of the CDR3 is 15 residues. Germline assignment: CDR1 MNHNY and CDR2 SVGAGI (reference sequence). V dropped 2 bases and J dropped 0 bases, with 8 bases sitting between them. The CDR3 sequence is CASSYTDGSGNTIYF. Written as DNA, the CDR3 is TGTGCCAGCAGTTACACCGACGGCTCTGGAAACACCATATATTTT.